This T cell receptor beta chain stems from a study of blood T cell repertoires in COVID-19. The authors' processing: Nucleated cell number was recorded as an estimate derived from reference gene primer amplification. Here immunoSEQ multiplex PCR was the method, and the copy in TCRdb shows in-frame clones only, minus some. V, J and clone size are those of that table, while D and trimming were read from the DNA. The sample records about 200,000 clones, around 84% being singletons. CDR3 size: 17 residues. Germline-derived CDR1 and CDR2 are KGHSH and LQKENI. The junction had 13 bases not matched to a gene; V was cut back by 3 bases and J by 4 bases.

Sequenced input: peripheral blood. V usage is TRBV18 and J usage is TRBJ2-3, with 7 bases lining up with TRBD2. The sequence was obtained from a man in his fifties with acute or convalescent COVID-19. The CDR3 coding sequence is TGTGCCAGCTCACCTCCGGGAGGTCGTAGGGCGGCAGATACGCAGTATTTT. This sequence encodes CASSPPGGRRAADTQYF.